Following are 20 T cell receptor beta chains from one sample sequenced in a study of blood T cell repertoires in COVID-19. Measured with immunoSEQ multiplex PCR; TCRdb has only the in-frame clones, and not every one. Among around 220,000 clones, around nine tenths were seen once, and the ten largest hold approximately 2%. Sequenced input: peripheral blood. These receptors came from a woman between 40 and 55 years old who had recovered from COVID-19.

This chain links TRBV19 with TRBJ2-7; 7 bases are shared with TRBD2. The ends lost 2 bases at V and 3 bases at J; junction bases unmatched: 7. Germline V lookup: CDR1 LNHDA, CDR2 SQIVND (reference sequence). The CDR3 consists of 15 residues. CDR3 sequence: CASSIIGREGYEQYF. The CDR3 DNA sequence: TGTGCCAGTAGTATAATTGGCAGGGAGGGCTACGAGCAGTACTTC.

V gene TRBV7-2 combines with J gene TRBJ2-7, with TRBD2 as a possible D gene (5 bases). The CDR3 has 14 residues. Trimming cost V 2 bases and J 7 bases, with 15 bases left between them. Germline-derived CDR1 and CDR2 are SGHTA and FQGNSA. The chain's CDR3 is CASSLSTDWGEQYF. CDR3 DNA sequence: TGTGCCAGCAGCTTATCCACGGACTGGGGTGAGCAGTACTTC.

The chain recombines TRBV7-2 with TRBJ2-5; TRBD1 is a possible D gene (5 bases). Germline CDR1 is SGHTA and CDR2 is FQGNSA. This CDR3 is built from 15 residues. The V end lost 5 bases, the J end lost 5 bases, and 18 bases lay between the germline ends. The chain's CDR3 is CASSQGGRDGETQYF. For the CDR3, the DNA is TGTGCCAGCAGCCAGGGTGGACGCGACGGGGAGACCCAGTACTTC.

The genes are TRBV3-1 (or the pseudogene TRBV3-2) and TRBJ2-1, with TRBD2 matching 10 bases. Germline CDR1 and CDR2: LGHDT and YNNKEL (reference sequence). The CDR3 has 15 amino acids. Germline trimming cut 1 base from V and 9 bases from J; bases unmatched to any gene: 6. CDR3 amino acids: CASSQGLAGEGEQFF. In DNA form, the CDR3 reads TGTGCCAGCAGCCAAGGGCTAGCGGGAGAGGGTGAGCAGTTCTTC.

The rearrangement joins TRBV11-3 to TRBJ2-1, with TRBD2 as a possible D gene (6 bases). Germline loops: CDR1 SGHNT, CDR2 YENEEA. The CDR3 sequence is 15 residues long. V dropped 1 base and J dropped 9 bases, with 16 bases sitting between them. The CDR3 DNA reads as TGTGCCAGCAGCTTAGGTGGGGGGACCGATCCTGAGCAGTTCTTC. It yields the protein CASSLGGGTDPEQFF. Full variable domain (outside the CDR3, taken from reference TRBV11-3 and TRBJ2-1): EAGVVQSPRYKIIEKKQPVAFWCNPISGHNTLYWYLQNLGQGPELLIRYENEEAVDDSQLPKDRFSAERLKGVDSTLKIQPAELGDSAVYLCASSLGGGTDPEQFFGPGTRLTVL.

V is TRBV7-8 and J is TRBJ1-1, with D perhaps matching TRBD1 (5 bases). Trimming took 5 bases from V and 9 from J, leaving 16 bases between them. CDR1 and CDR2 from the germline V gene are SGHVS and FQNEAQ. The CDR3 is made up of 13 amino acids. This chain's CDR3 is CASSPEGLAKAFF. In nucleotides, the CDR3 is TGTGCCAGCAGCCCAGAGGGGCTAGCGAAAGCTTTCTTT.

The J gene is TRBJ2-3, the V gene TRBV5-1; 13 bases fit TRBD2. The CDR3 is 16 amino acids. Germline CDR1 and CDR2: SGHRS and YFSETQ. The V gene end was trimmed by 2 bases and the J gene end by 2 bases; junction bases not matched to a gene: 2. In DNA, the CDR3 is TGCGCCAGCAGCTTAGGACTAGCGGGGGCCACAGATACGCAGTATTTT. Amino acid sequence: CASSLGLAGATDTQYF.

The chain is built from TRBV29-1 and TRBJ1-6, with D uncertain. V was shortened by 8 bases and J by 0 bases, with 14 bases between the two germline ends. The CDR3 runs to 15 residues. The germline V gene encodes CDR1 SQVTM and CDR2 ANQGSEA. The CDR3 coding sequence is TGCAGCTTCTCGGTCCCTAGCTCCTATAATTCACCCCTCCACTTT. Its translation is CSFSVPSSYNSPLHF.

The genes are TRBV6-5 and TRBJ2-1; 7 bases align to TRBD1. Trimming at V came to 5 bases and at J to 4 bases, leaving 8 bases not matched to a gene. Per the germline V gene, CDR1 is MNHEY and CDR2 is SVGAGI. This CDR3 has 15 residues. CDR3 amino acids: CASSSTGDGYNEQFF. The CDR3 DNA is TGTGCCAGCAGTAGTACAGGGGATGGGTACAATGAGCAGTTCTTC.

In DNA, the CDR3 is TGTGCCAGCAGCCGACTAGCGAAACCCTACGAGCAGTACTTC. It yields the protein CASSRLAKPYEQYF. This chain uses TRBV5-5 with TRBJ2-7, with 8 nucleotides matching TRBD2. The CDR3 runs 14 residues. The germline V gene encodes CDR1 SGHKS and CDR2 YYEKEE (reference sequence). The junction had 5 bases not matched to a gene; V was cut back by 4 bases and J by 2 bases.

The J gene is TRBJ1-5, the V gene TRBV4-1; D uncertain. The CDR3 is 13 residues long. In germline, CDR1 is MGHRA, CDR2 YSYEKL. With 5 bases removed from V and 2 bases from J, the gap between germline ends came to 7 bases. The CDR3 spells CASSRLGNQPQHF. The CDR3, as DNA: TGCGCCAGCAGCAGACTTGGCAATCAGCCCCAGCATTTT.

The chain combines TRBV7-2 with TRBJ1-5; D is ambiguous. Germline CDR1 is SGHTA and CDR2 is FQGNSA. The CDR3 covers 14 residues. V was shortened by 4 bases and J by 6 bases, with 13 bases between the two germline ends. CDR3 DNA: TGTGCCAGCAGCTCCTCTACCTCGAGTCAGCCCCAGCATTTT. Translated: CASSSSTSSQPQHF.

V usage is TRBV10-3 and J usage is TRBJ1-4; D gene ambiguous. The CDR3 contains 13 residues. The ends were cut back, 2 bases at V and 8 bases at J, with 9 bases in the middle. The germline CDR1 and CDR2 sequences are ENHRY and SYGVKD. Here the CDR3 reads CAISEVAAEKLFF. The CDR3 DNA reads as TGTGCCATCAGTGAGGTGGCGGCCGAAAAACTGTTTTTT.

The chain carries TRBV6-5 and TRBJ1-3; 10 positions match TRBD1. After removal of 5 bases from V and 8 bases from J, the junction contained 6 bases not matched to a gene. The CDR3 is 14 amino acids. From germline, CDR1 is MNHEY and CDR2 SVGAGI. The CDR3: CASSPDRGPDTIYF. The CDR3 nucleotides are TGTGCCAGCAGTCCTGACAGGGGGCCAGACACCATATATTTT.

This chain links TRBV27 with TRBJ2-5; 10 nucleotides align to TRBD2. Trimming at V came to 6 bases and at J to 4 bases, leaving 8 bases not matched to a gene. The CDR3 is 15 amino acids. The V gene's germline CDR1 is MNHEY and CDR2 SMNVEV (reference sequence). The CDR3 loop reads CASSPSLAGAETQYF. CDR3 sequence (DNA): TGTGCCAGCAGCCCCTCCCTAGCGGGAGCAGAGACCCAGTACTTC.

The chain has TRBV6-5 and TRBJ2-7, with 10 bases fitting TRBD1. Germline CDR1 MNHEY, CDR2 SVGAGI. This CDR3 region has 13 residues. J lost 7 bases, V lost 5 bases, and 5 bases had no gene match. CDR3 region: CASSPGQGWEQYF. The CDR3 DNA reads as TGTGCCAGCAGTCCGGGACAGGGGTGGGAGCAGTACTTC.

The chain joins TRBV11-3 to TRBJ2-3, with 8 bases fitting TRBD2. Germline V gene lookup returns CDR1 SGHNT and CDR2 YENEEA. This CDR3 region has 20 residues. After removal of 5 bases from V and 5 bases from J, the junction contained 24 bases not matched to a gene. As DNA, the CDR3 is TGTGCCAGCAGCCCTCACCCTCTATCGGGAGGGCAGGGATTTGGAGATACGCAGTATTTT. This gives the protein CASSPHPLSGGQGFGDTQYF.

V usage is TRBV19 and J usage is TRBJ1-1; unclear D gene. Germline-derived CDR1 and CDR2 are LNHDA and SQIVND (reference sequence). Trimming took 3 bases from V and 6 from J, leaving 14 bases between them. This CDR3 contains 14 residues. The CDR3 loop is CASSITGMRAEAFF. The CDR3 nucleotides read TGTGCCAGTAGTATCACGGGGATGAGGGCTGAAGCTTTCTTT. Drawing the rest from reference TRBV19 and TRBJ1-1, the complete variable domain is DGGITQSPKYLFRKEGQNVTLSCEQNLNHDAMYWYRQDPGQGLRLIYYSQIVNDFQKGDIAEGYSVSREKKESFPLTVTSAQKNPTAFYLCASSITGMRAEAFFGQGTRLTVV.

J is TRBJ1-2 and V is TRBV6-6, with 8 bases matching TRBD1. The CDR3 has 16 residues. After removal of 6 bases from V and 2 bases from J, the junction contained 11 bases not matched to a gene. Germline-derived CDR1 and CDR2 are MNHNY and SVGAGI (reference sequence). Written as DNA, the CDR3 is TGTGCCAGCAGACCCCTCGGACAGGGAGAGAACTATGGCTACACCTTC. The encoded protein is CASRPLGQGENYGYTF.

This rearrangement joins TRBV30 to TRBJ1-5; maybe TRBD1 (5 bases). V lost 2 bases and J lost 7, with 15 bases in between. Germline values: CDR1 GTSNPN, CDR2 SVGIG (reference sequence). The CDR3 spans 14 residues. This CDR3 reads CAWSFKGSGQPQHF. The CDR3 DNA is TGTGCCTGGAGTTTTAAGGGGTCGGGCCAGCCCCAGCATTTT.